This entry describes one TCR beta chain. Its antigen is not identified. Relative to the germline gene, one junction end is altered; a read error may explain this. Germline V gives CDR1 GTSNPN, CDR2 SVGIG (reference sequence). The CDR3 covers 14 residues. These data are taken from a study of cytomegalovirus exposure and HLA in healthy donors. Study-level points and caveats: Association with HLA alleles at 0.05 false discovery rate was found for some 18,000 TCR beta sequences in a later analysis. When analyzed later, a missense DCLRE1C variant was found to be linked to TCR beta V- and J-gene trimming. Immune exposure was documented only through CMV serostatus.

Vbeta (60) and Jbeta (13) primers were used in the PCR. Assay used: immunoSEQ multiplex PCR; TCRdb lists only in-frame clones, some missing. The sample has about 160,000 clones, roughly 80% seen once. Material for sequencing was PBMCs. This chain links TRBV30 with TRBJ2-2; tentatively, D is TRBD2 (7 bases). The TCR comes from a girl aged 2-10 years in good health and CMV-seropositive. The CDR3 protein is CARRRGGGAGELFF. In DNA, the CDR3 is TGTGCCCGGAGGAGAGGGGGGGGAGCCGGGGAGCTGTTTTTT.